This TCR beta chain was captured in a study of T cell responses to AZD1222 COVID-19 vaccine. The V gene end was trimmed by 5 bases and the J gene end by 4 bases; junction bases not matched to a gene: 4. The CDR3 consists of 15 residues. CDR1 MNHEY and CDR2 SMNVEV come from the germline V gene (reference sequence). This clone showed up just once. Repertoires were generated with immunoSEQ multiplex PCR, while TCRdb's copy carries only in-frame clones and drops some. The sample includes some 120,000 clones, 92% of them seen just once. V usage is TRBV27 and J usage is TRBJ2-3; 12 bases fit TRBD1. Source: peripheral blood, taken on day 0 of AZD1222 vaccination. This receptor was taken from an adult in good health. The CDR3 reads CASSDRDRGPDTQYF. DNA of the CDR3: TGTGCCAGCAGTGACCGGGACAGGGGGCCAGATACGCAGTATTTT.